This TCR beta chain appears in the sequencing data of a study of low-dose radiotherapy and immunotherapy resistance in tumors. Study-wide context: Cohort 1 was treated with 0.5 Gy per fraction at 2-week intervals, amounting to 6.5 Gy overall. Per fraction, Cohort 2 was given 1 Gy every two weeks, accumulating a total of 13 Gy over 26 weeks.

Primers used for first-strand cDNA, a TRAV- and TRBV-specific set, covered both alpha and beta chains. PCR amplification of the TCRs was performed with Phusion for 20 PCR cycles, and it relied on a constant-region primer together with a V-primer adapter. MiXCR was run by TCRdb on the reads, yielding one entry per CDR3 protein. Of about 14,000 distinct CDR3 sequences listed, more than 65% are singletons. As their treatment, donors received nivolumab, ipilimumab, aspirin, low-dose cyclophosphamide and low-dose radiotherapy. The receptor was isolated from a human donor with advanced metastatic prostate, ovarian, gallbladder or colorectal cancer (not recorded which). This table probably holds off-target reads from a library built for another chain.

The CDR3 DNA reads as TGTGCCAGCAGCCCGCTGGGGAACACTGAAGCTTTCTTT. Protein: CASSPLGNTEAFF. The V gene is TRBV7-8, the J gene TRBJ1-1; the D is unclear. Germline-derived CDR1 and CDR2 are SGHVS and FQNEAQ. The CDR3 is 13 amino acids. V lost 5 bases and J lost 1, with 8 bases in between.